The next 26 T cell receptor beta chains were all read from a single sample in a study of blood T cells in healthy people across ages. Sample-barcoded 5' priming and a J-beta primer mix drove a second PCR of about 7 to 12 cycles. TCRdb reprocessed the 5' RACE reads with MiXCR, giving one entry per CDR3 protein. In the table there are roughly 680,000 distinct CDR3 sequences, 21% of which are singletons. What was sequenced was blood. The receptor source for this set is a man between 65 and 80 years old in good health.

This clonotype was found a few times. This chain joins TRBV29-1 and TRBJ1-1, with 7 bases that match TRBD1. V lost 1 base to trimming and J lost 4 bases; unmatched junction nucleotides: 3. This CDR3 region has 13 residues. Per germline, CDR1 SQVTM and CDR2 ANQGSEA. The CDR3 region is CSVEATGFTEAFF. DNA of the CDR3: TGCAGCGTTGAAGCGACAGGGTTCACTGAAGCTTTCTTT.

The V gene is TRBV4-1, the J gene TRBJ2-5; the match to TRBD2 covers 13 bases. J gave up 2 bases and V 4 bases, and 7 bases lay outside the gene matches. Per the germline V gene, CDR1 is MGHRA and CDR2 is YSYEKL. The CDR3 length is 17 residues. For the CDR3, the DNA is TGCGCCAGCAGCCGGGGGACTAGCGGGAACCGACAAGAGACCCAGTACTTC. The encoded protein is CASSRGTSGNRQETQYF.

The chain links TRBV20-1 to TRBJ2-7; the match to TRBD1 covers 7 bases. This CDR3 has 15 residues. V shed 3 bases and J 6 bases; nucleotides not matched to a gene: 14. Germline CDR1 and CDR2: DFQATT and SNEGSKA (reference sequence). The CDR3 protein is CSARLDRALGGEQYF. In DNA form, the CDR3 reads TGCAGTGCTAGGTTAGACAGGGCCCTGGGTGGCGAGCAGTACTTC.

The table lists this clonotype with a few counts. This chain uses TRBV7-3 with TRBJ1-4; unclear D gene. V was shortened by 2 bases and J by 8 bases, with 12 bases between the two germline ends. Germline-derived CDR1 and CDR2 are SGHTA and FQGTGA. CDR3 size: 14 residues. CDR3 DNA: TGTGCCAGCAGCTTATACCAGGAGGGCGAAAAACTGTTTTTT. Translating gives CASSLYQEGEKLFF.

The CDR3 sequence is CASGTRTEAFF. CDR3 DNA sequence: TGTGCCAGTGGGACAAGGACTGAAGCTTTCTTT. The chain combines TRBV6-5 with TRBJ1-1; D might be TRBD1 (6 bases). V lost 9 bases and J 5 bases, leaving 10 bases between the germline ends. CDR1 is MNHEY and CDR2 is SVGAGI in the germline V gene. CDR3 length equals 11 residues.

The V gene is TRBV28, the J gene TRBJ2-1; unclear D gene. The J call may be mistaken, given a closer DNA end match to TRBJ2-7. Germline CDR1 and CDR2: MDHEN and SYDVKM. CDR3 length: 11 residues. CDR3 residues: CATAITPEQYF. DNA of the CDR3: TGTGCCACCGCCATCACCCCCGAGCAGTACTTC.

This clonotype was detected a few times. The chain joins TRBV2 to TRBJ2-7; TRBD2 might be the D (6 bases). Trimming left V 5 bases short and J 0 bases short, with 14 bases between. CDR1 is SNHLY and CDR2 is FYNNEI in the germline V gene. The CDR3 has 15 residues. This chain's CDR3 is CASSTSAGSSYEQYF. The CDR3 DNA reads TGTGCCAGCAGTACCTCGGCGGGGAGCTCCTACGAGCAGTACTTC.

This clonotype occurred a few times. V is TRBV9 and J is TRBJ2-1, with TRBD2 as a possible D gene (5 bases). CDR3 length: 15 amino acids. Germline loops: CDR1 SGDLS, CDR2 YYNGEE. V shed 3 bases and J shed 2 bases, with 12 bases lying between them. CDR3: CASSATQAAYNEQFF. In DNA, the CDR3 is TGTGCCAGCAGCGCGACTCAAGCGGCCTACAATGAGCAGTTCTTC.

This clonotype came up a few times. CDR3 amino acids: CASSSTNQETQYF. The CDR3, as DNA: TGTGCCAGCAGCTCAACGAATCAAGAGACCCAGTACTTC. The chain recombines TRBV5-4 with TRBJ2-5; D remains ambiguous. Trimming left V 3 bases short and J 2 bases short, with 8 bases between. The CDR3 has 13 residues. Germline CDR1 and CDR2: SGHNT and YYREEE (reference sequence).

In its sample, this clonotype was seen a few times. V and J are TRBV7-2 and TRBJ2-5, with D hard to call. The germline CDR1 and CDR2 sequences are SGHTA and FQGNSA. V lost 1 base and J lost 1, with 10 bases in between. The CDR3 consists of 15 residues. CDR3 coding DNA: TGTGCCAGCAGCTTAGAAGGGCTGTCCCAAGAGACCCAGTACTTC. It yields the protein CASSLEGLSQETQYF.

V gene TRBV11-3 combines with J gene TRBJ2-1, with 14 positions matching TRBD2. V trimming: 5 bases; J trimming: 4 bases; junction bases outside the gene matches: 13. CDR3 size: 19 residues. The germline gives CDR1 SGHNT, CDR2 YENEEA. This CDR3 reads CASSNGTSGRQVGYNEQFF. CDR3 DNA sequence: TGTGCCAGCAGCAATGGGACTAGCGGGAGACAGGTGGGGTACAATGAGCAGTTCTTC.

This clonotype was seen many times. CDR3 region: CSVEDRTYEQYF. The CDR3 DNA sequence: TGCAGCGTTGAGGACAGGACCTACGAGCAGTACTTC. The chain is built from TRBV29-1 and TRBJ2-7; the match to TRBD1 covers 7 bases. This CDR3 comprises 12 residues. V shed 3 bases and J 2 bases; nucleotides not matched to a gene: 1. CDR1 and CDR2 from the germline V gene are SQVTM and ANQGSEA.

The chain is built from TRBV4-2 and TRBJ2-5; D is possibly TRBD2 (6 bases). The J call is doubtful: the DNA matches TRBJ2-7 better. The CDR3 has 16 amino acids. Looked up from germline, CDR1 is LGHNA and CDR2 is YNFKEQ. CDR3 residues: CASSLGAGKTTYEQYF. Here the CDR3 DNA reads TGTGCCAGCAGCCTCGGGGCGGGAAAGACAACCTACGAGCAGTACTTC.

V gene TRBV20-1 combines with J gene TRBJ2-2; 11 positions agree with TRBD2. V gave up 1 base and J gave up 5 bases; unmatched junction bases: 9. In germline, CDR1 is DFQATT, CDR2 SNEGSKA (reference sequence). This CDR3 has 17 amino acids. The CDR3 loop reads CSARGRIAGGSTGELFF. The DNA for the CDR3 is TGCAGTGCTAGAGGGAGGATAGCGGGAGGGTCGACCGGGGAGCTGTTTTTT.

The chain joins TRBV5-1 to TRBJ2-7; TRBD1 might be the D (5 bases). V shed 7 bases and J shed 4 bases, with 18 bases lying between them. CDR3 size: 14 residues. CDR1 SGHRS and CDR2 YFSETQ come from the germline V gene. The DNA of the CDR3 is TGCGCCAGCCCCTCTCAGGGAACCTATTACGAGCAGTACTTC. Protein sequence: CASPSQGTYYEQYF.

Only one count was recorded for this clonotype. This chain connects TRBV19 to TRBJ2-7, with a tentative D call TRBD2 (6 bases). The CDR3 contains 13 residues. Germline CDR1 is LNHDA and CDR2 is SQIVND (reference sequence). Deletions cut 9 bases from V and 3 bases from J, with 15 bases between. The CDR3 sequence is CASGGGRGYEQYF. Here the CDR3 DNA reads TGTGCCAGCGGTGGGGGGAGAGGCTACGAGCAGTACTTC.

This chain joins TRBV3-1 and TRBJ2-1; D remains ambiguous. Trimming removed 4 bases from V and 10 bases from J, with 11 bases in between. Germline V gives CDR1 LGHDT, CDR2 YNNKEL (reference sequence). CDR3 length equals 12 residues. The DNA of the CDR3 is TGTGCCAGCAGCCGGAACTCCGGGGAGCAGTTCTTC. Encoded protein: CASSRNSGEQFF.

V usage is TRBV5-1 and J usage is TRBJ2-3; D gene uncertain. The CDR3 has 13 residues. V was clipped by 3 bases and J by 3 bases, with 8 bases between them. Germline V gene data show CDR1 as SGHRS and CDR2 as YFSETQ. In DNA form, the CDR3 reads TGCGCCAGCAGCTCCCTACAAACAGATACGCAGTATTTT. Protein: CASSSLQTDTQYF.

This clonotype occurred a few times. The V and J genes are TRBV6-1 and TRBJ2-5; D is uncertain. The J call could be wrong; TRBJ2-7 is a better fit for the DNA end. The CDR3 runs to 12 residues. From germline, CDR1 is MNHNS and CDR2 SASEGT. Here the CDR3 reads CASSEDSREQYF. The DNA of the CDR3 is TGTGCCAGCAGTGAAGACAGCCGCGAGCAGTACTTC.

This chain links TRBV2 with TRBJ1-5; unclear D gene. The CDR3 length is 12 residues. V was pared by 7 bases and J by 1 base, with 5 bases between. Germline CDR1 reads SNHLY; CDR2 reads FYNNEI. CDR3 in amino acids: CASTISNQPQHF. The CDR3 DNA reads as TGTGCCAGCACGATCAGCAATCAGCCCCAGCATTTT. The full variable domain, in which reference TRBV2 and TRBJ1-5 provide the parts outside the CDR3, is EPEVTQTPSHQVTQMGQEVILRCVPISNHLYFYWYRQILGQKVEFLVSFYNNEISEKSEIFDDQFSVERPDGSNFTLKIRSTKLEDSAMYFCASTISNQPQHFGDGTRLSIL.

This clonotype showed up just a few times. The chain uses TRBV27 and TRBJ2-1, with 7 bases that match TRBD2. CDR1 and CDR2 from the germline V gene are MNHEY and SMNVEV (reference sequence). Trimming at V came to 7 bases and at J to 6 bases, leaving 6 bases not matched to a gene. The CDR3 runs 13 residues. CDR3 coding DNA: TGTGCCAGCAAAAGTCTAGCGGCCAATGAGCAGTTCTTC. It specifies CASKSLAANEQFF.

The chain links TRBV2 to TRBJ2-6; D is ambiguous. CDR3 length equals 13 residues. V was shortened by 2 bases and J by 14 bases, with 13 bases between the two germline ends. Germline V lookup: CDR1 SNHLY, CDR2 FYNNEI. The CDR3 nucleotides read TGTGCCAGCAGTGAATCCCGGCCACTGATCCTGACTTTC. It is translated as CASSESRPLILTF.

This clonotype has ten or more counts. The chain recombines TRBV11-2 with TRBJ1-2, with a possible D match to TRBD1 (5 bases). Germline lookup yields CDR1 SGHAT and CDR2 FQNNGV. V lost 1 base and J 6 bases, leaving 9 bases between the germline ends. CDR3 length: 13 residues. CDR3 loop: CASSLAGGDGYTF. As DNA, the CDR3 is TGTGCCAGCAGCTTAGCGGGGGGGGATGGCTACACCTTC.

This clonotype was seen more than once but under ten times. CDR3 region: CSASGIGTIAGNEQFF. In DNA, the CDR3 is TGCAGTGCTAGTGGTATCGGGACTATCGCAGGCAATGAGCAGTTCTTC. The chain has TRBV20-1 and TRBJ2-1; 7 nucleotides align to TRBD2. The germline gives CDR1 DFQATT, CDR2 SNEGSKA (reference sequence). V dropped 3 bases and J dropped 6; count of bases not matched to a gene: 14. The CDR3 covers 16 residues.

A few counts support this clonotype. This rearrangement joins TRBV4-1 to TRBJ2-5; D is unresolved. The J call may be incorrect, as the DNA end agrees better with TRBJ2-1. Germline values: CDR1 MGHRA, CDR2 YSYEKL. CDR3 length: 13 residues. The CDR3, as DNA: TGCGCCAGCAGCCCCGGGCAGGTGAATGAGCAGTTCTTC. Amino acid sequence: CASSPGQVNEQFF.

This clonotype was seen more than once but under ten times. This chain connects TRBV5-1 to TRBJ2-5; the D gene could be TRBD1 or TRBD2 (5 bases each). The DNA end is a closer match to TRBJ2-7, so the J assignment may be wrong. The CDR3 loop spans 16 amino acids. Germline assignment: CDR1 SGHRS and CDR2 YFSETQ. The CDR3 loop reads CASSFDPGSGTYEQYF. CDR3 sequence (DNA): TGCGCCAGCAGCTTTGACCCGGGGTCAGGGACCTACGAGCAGTACTTC.